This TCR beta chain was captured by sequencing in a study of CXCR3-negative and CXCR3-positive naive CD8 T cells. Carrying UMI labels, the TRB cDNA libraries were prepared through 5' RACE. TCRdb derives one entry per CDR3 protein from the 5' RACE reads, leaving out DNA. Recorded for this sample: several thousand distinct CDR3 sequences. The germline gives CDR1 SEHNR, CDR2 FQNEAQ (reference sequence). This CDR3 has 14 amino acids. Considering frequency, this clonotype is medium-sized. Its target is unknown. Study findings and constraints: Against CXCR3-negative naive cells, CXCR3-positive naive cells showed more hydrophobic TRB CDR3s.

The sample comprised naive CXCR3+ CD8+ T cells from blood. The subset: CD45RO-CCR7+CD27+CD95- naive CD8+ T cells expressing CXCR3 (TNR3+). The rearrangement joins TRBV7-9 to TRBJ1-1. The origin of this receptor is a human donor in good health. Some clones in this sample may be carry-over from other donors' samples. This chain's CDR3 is CASSFRVVDTEAFF.